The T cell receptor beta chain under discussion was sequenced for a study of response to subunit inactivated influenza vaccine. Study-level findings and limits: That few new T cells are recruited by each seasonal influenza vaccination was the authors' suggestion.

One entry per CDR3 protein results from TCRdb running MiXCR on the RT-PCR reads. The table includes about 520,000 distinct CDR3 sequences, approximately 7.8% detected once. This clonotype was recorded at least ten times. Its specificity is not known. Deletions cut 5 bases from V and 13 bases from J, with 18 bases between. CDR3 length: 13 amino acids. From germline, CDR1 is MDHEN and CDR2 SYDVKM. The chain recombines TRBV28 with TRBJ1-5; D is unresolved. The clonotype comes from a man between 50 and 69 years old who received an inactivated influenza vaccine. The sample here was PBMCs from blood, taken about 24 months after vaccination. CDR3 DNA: TGTGCCAGCAGTCTAGGACCCTATCGGGTGCAGCATTTT. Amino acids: CASSLGPYRVQHF.